These 4 T cell receptor beta chains came from one sample sequenced in a study of blood T cell repertoires in COVID-19. Profiling relied on immunoSEQ multiplex PCR, and the TCRdb table lists in-frame clones only, not all of them. The table includes about 8,300 clones, 80% to 90% detected once. Sequenced material: peripheral blood. The receptors here all came from a human donor in a cohort sampled during active COVID-19.

This sequence joins TRBV9 and TRBJ1-1; TRBD1 is a possible D gene (5 bases). There are 15 residues in the CDR3. V gave up 0 bases and J gave up 4 bases, with 13 bases separating them. Germline loops: CDR1 SGDLS, CDR2 YYNGEE. CDR3 protein: CASSVGSWGGTEAFF. CDR3 coding DNA: TGTGCCAGCAGCGTAGGGTCCTGGGGGGGCACTGAAGCTTTCTTT.

The V call is TRBV28, the J call TRBJ2-1; maybe TRBD2 (5 bases). The CDR3 sequence is 12 residues long. Per germline, CDR1 MDHEN and CDR2 SYDVKM. The germline V and J ends were trimmed by 4 bases and 9 bases, with 10 bases remaining between them. Here the CDR3 reads CASSSGLSEQFF. The CDR3 DNA is TGTGCCAGCAGTTCCGGACTGAGTGAGCAGTTCTTC.

The chain couples TRBV5-1 to TRBJ2-5; weak D call: TRBD1 (6 bases). The ends were cut back, 0 bases at V and 4 bases at J, with 10 bases in the middle. CDR3 length: 14 amino acids. Germline assignment: CDR1 SGHRS and CDR2 YFSETQ. CDR3 sequence reads: CASSLGQAGETQYF. CDR3 coding DNA: TGCGCCAGCAGCTTGGGACAGGCGGGAGAGACCCAGTACTTC.

This chain uses TRBV5-1 with TRBJ1-6, with TRBD1 matching over 10 bases. The CDR3 has 15 residues. The trim removed 5 bases at V and 9 bases at J, leaving 8 bases unmatched. Germline CDR1 reads SGHRS; CDR2 reads YFSETQ. The CDR3 DNA reads TGCGCCAGCAGAGTTCCGGGACAGGGGAGTTCACCCCTCCACTTT. Protein product: CASRVPGQGSSPLHF.